Listed below are T cell receptor beta chains from one sample, sequenced in a study of blood T cell repertoires in COVID-19. The protocol was immunoSEQ multiplex PCR, while the TCRdb copy is restricted to in-frame clones and leaves out a portion. The table has nearly 350,000 clones, around 91% seen once. Input material: peripheral blood. All receptors derive from a woman younger than 30 who had recovered from COVID-19. Both conserved end residues are part of each CDR3. The D gene is left open where the match is weak. Size is stated for part of the rows, as once, few or many counts, or as a class when the clone is expanded.

v_call	clone_size	j_call	d_call	cdr3_aa	cdr3_nt
TRBV19	NA	TRBJ2-5	NA	CASREGYWETQYF	TGTGCCAGTCGGGAAGGGTATTGGGAGACCCAGTACTTC
TRBV9	NA	TRBJ1-1	NA	CASSVAWGGEAFF	TGTGCCAGCAGCGTAGCTTGGGGAGGTGAAGCTTTCTTT
TRBV6-2/TRBV6-3	NA	TRBJ2-2	NA	CASSYDSQGTGELFF	TGTGCCAGCAGTTACGATTCTCAGGGTACCGGGGAGCTGTTTTTT
TRBV28	NA	TRBJ2-5	NA	CASSRVAGRGTQYF	TGTGCCAGCAGTCGCGTAGCAGGGCGGGGGACCCAGTACTTC
TRBV11-3	once	TRBJ2-1	NA	CASSLVFGDHEQFF	TGTGCCAGCAGCTTAGTTTTTGGAGATCATGAGCAGTTCTTC
TRBV24-1	NA	TRBJ2-5	NA	CATGDQETQYF	TGTGCCACAGGGGACCAAGAGACCCAGTACTTC
TRBV19	NA	TRBJ2-1	TRBD2	CASSPTRTSGTYNEQFF	TGTGCCAGTAGTCCAACGCGGACTAGCGGGACTTACAATGAGCAGTTCTTC
TRBV10-3	NA	TRBJ2-3	TRBD2	CAISGTSGASTDTQYF	TGTGCCATCAGCGGGACTAGCGGGGCCAGCACAGATACGCAGTATTTT
TRBV4-1	NA	TRBJ1-5	NA	CASSPLVPRQPQHF	TGCGCCAGCAGCCCCCTCGTCCCGCGGCAGCCCCAGCATTTT
TRBV4-1	NA	TRBJ1-5	TRBD1	CASSQDRDRGYSNQPQHF	TGCGCCAGCAGCCAAGATCGGGACAGGGGGTATAGCAATCAGCCCCAGCATTTT
TRBV9	NA	TRBJ2-3	NA	CASSVVQGGITDTQYF	TGTGCCAGCAGCGTAGTGCAGGGCGGAATCACAGATACGCAGTATTTT
TRBV21-1	once	TRBJ2-1	NA	CASSKLASRSGLAGKDEQFF	TGTGCCAGCAGCAAATTGGCCAGCCGATCGGGACTAGCGGGGAAAGATGAGCAGTTCTTC
TRBV20-1	NA	TRBJ1-5	TRBD1	CSASVGTGADQPQHF	TGCAGTGCTAGTGTCGGGACAGGGGCAGATCAGCCCCAGCATTTT
TRBV6-5	NA	TRBJ1-3	TRBD1	CASSLRTGSGNTIYF	TGTGCCAGCAGTTTAAGGACAGGCTCTGGAAACACCATATATTTT
TRBV3-1/TRBV3-2	NA	TRBJ1-2	TRBD1	CASSQGTGSHGYTF	TGTGCCAGCAGCCAGGGGACAGGGTCTCATGGCTACACCTTC
TRBV15	NA	TRBJ1-1	NA	CATSREARGTEAFF	TGTGCCACCAGCAGAGAGGCCAGGGGCACTGAAGCTTTCTTT
TRBV6-1	NA	TRBJ2-1	NA	CASSASFGEAHNEQFF	TGTGCCAGCAGTGCATCTTTCGGGGAGGCCCACAATGAGCAGTTCTTC
TRBV5-3	NA	TRBJ2-3	NA	CARSRTLGRWTDTQYF	TGTGCCAGAAGCCGGACTTTAGGAAGGTGGACAGATACGCAGTATTTT
TRBV24-1	NA	TRBJ1-5	NA	CATSRGSGLGGPQHF	TGTGCCACCAGTAGGGGTTCCGGGCTCGGGGGGCCCCAGCATTTT
TRBV24-1	NA	TRBJ2-3	TRBD2	CATSDPQLARTQYF	TGTGCCACCAGTGATCCCCAACTAGCGAGAACGCAGTATTTT
TRBV19	NA	TRBJ1-4	TRBD1	CASSGRTGTNEKLFF	TGTGCCAGTAGTGGCAGGACAGGGACTAATGAAAAACTGTTTTTT
TRBV27	NA	TRBJ2-2	TRBD1	CASRAYRGNTGELFF	TGTGCCAGCAGAGCGTACAGGGGAAACACCGGGGAGCTGTTTTTT
TRBV11-2	NA	TRBJ2-1	TRBD2	CASSLGPSLGLADYNEQFF	TGTGCCAGCAGCTTAGGTCCGAGTTTAGGACTAGCGGACTACAATGAGCAGTTCTTC
TRBV19	once	TRBJ2-2	TRBD1	CASSMRTGVTGELFF	TGTGCCAGTAGTATGCGGACAGGGGTCACCGGGGAGCTGTTTTTT
TRBV7-9	NA	TRBJ2-1	TRBD2	CASSLARLAGVSYEQFF	TGTGCCAGCAGCTTAGCACGGTTGGCGGGAGTCTCATATGAGCAGTTCTTC
TRBV2	NA	TRBJ2-4	NA	CASSELWGLTKNIQYF	TGTGCCAGCAGTGAACTCTGGGGACTTACTAAAAACATTCAGTACTTC
TRBV28	few	TRBJ2-3	NA	CASSGSGGSTDTQYF	TGTGCCAGCAGTGGCAGCGGAGGGAGCACAGATACGCAGTATTTT
TRBV7-8	NA	TRBJ1-4	NA	CASSSQGLKGKLFF	TGTGCCAGCAGCTCGCAGGGGCTTAAGGGAAAACTGTTTTTT
TRBV24-1	NA	TRBJ1-2	TRBD1	CATSDGTGPSHGYTF	TGTGCCACCAGTGATGGGACAGGGCCGTCCCATGGCTACACCTTC
TRBV4-3	NA	TRBJ2-1	NA	CASSQDGQSSSYNEQFF	TGCGCCAGCAGCCAAGACGGACAGTCGAGCTCCTACAATGAGCAGTTCTTC
TRBV7-8	NA	TRBJ2-2	NA	CASTALGVTGVFVGELFF	TGTGCCAGCACTGCACTAGGCGTGACGGGAGTTTTTGTCGGGGAGCTGTTTTTT
TRBV11-3	NA	TRBJ2-1	TRBD2	CASSFSGGLSEQFF	TGTGCCAGCAGCTTTAGCGGGGGGCTTTCGGAGCAGTTCTTC
TRBV24-1	NA	TRBJ1-4	NA	CATSDRGAGVSEKLFF	TGTGCCACCAGTGACCGCGGGGCAGGCGTGAGTGAAAAACTGTTTTTT
TRBV6-6	NA	TRBJ2-2	NA	CASSYSSGTGELFF	TGTGCCAGCAGTTACTCTTCAGGGACCGGGGAGCTGTTTTTT
TRBV18	NA	TRBJ2-1	NA	CASSPISGSYNEQFF	TGTGCCAGCTCACCCATAAGCGGATCCTACAATGAGCAGTTCTTC
TRBV5-1	once	TRBJ1-5	TRBD1	CASSLGTGVQPQHF	TGCGCCAGCAGCCTTGGGACAGGGGTTCAGCCCCAGCATTTT
TRBV7-2	NA	TRBJ2-3	NA	CASSSRDRQYF	TGTGCCAGCAGCTCGCGGGACAGGCAGTATTTT
TRBV4-1	NA	TRBJ2-3	TRBD1	CASSRTGGTTDTQYF	TGCGCCAGCAGCCGGACAGGGGGGACCACAGATACGCAGTATTTT
TRBV6-5	NA	TRBJ1-5	NA	CASSSSGGIQPQHF	TGTGCCAGCAGTTCCTCCGGGGGTATTCAGCCCCAGCATTTT
TRBV19	NA	TRBJ1-3	NA	CASSTYRNSGNTIYF	TGTGCCAGTAGTACCTACAGGAACTCTGGAAACACCATATATTTT
TRBV24-1	few	TRBJ2-3	NA	CATSDFGRGLADTQYF	TGTGCCACCAGTGATTTCGGTAGGGGGTTGGCAGATACGCAGTATTTT
TRBV5-1	NA	TRBJ2-5	NA	CASSASAQETQYF	TGCGCCAGCAGCGCGAGCGCGCAAGAGACCCAGTACTTC
TRBV7-9	NA	TRBJ1-1	NA	CASSLSAGIRNTEAFF	TGTGCCAGCAGCTTATCGGCAGGGATTAGGAACACTGAAGCTTTCTTT
TRBV7-2	NA	TRBJ1-1	NA	CASSPPGITEAFF	TGTGCCAGCAGCCCACCAGGGATCACTGAAGCTTTCTTT
TRBV7-9	NA	TRBJ1-6	TRBD1	CASERDSSYNSPLHF	TGTGCCAGCGAACGGGACAGCTCCTATAATTCACCCCTCCACTTT
TRBV5-8	NA	TRBJ1-1	NA	CASSLEGAGTEAFF	TGTGCCAGCAGCTTGGAGGGAGCTGGGACTGAAGCTTTCTTT
TRBV7-9	NA	TRBJ2-5	NA	CASTTLYGDSGETQYF	TGTGCCAGCACCACCCTCTACGGGGACTCAGGGGAGACCCAGTACTTC
TRBV6-5	once	TRBJ1-5	NA	CASSKIQGNQPQHF	TGTGCCAGCAGTAAAATACAGGGCAATCAGCCCCAGCATTTT
TRBV10-3	NA	TRBJ2-1	TRBD2	CATQGSSGSYGLNEQFF	TGTGCCACCCAGGGCTCTAGCGGGAGTTATGGTCTCAATGAGCAGTTCTTC
TRBV11-3	NA	TRBJ1-1	NA	CASSLGGPAKAFF	TGTGCCAGCAGCTTAGGCGGCCCCGCCAAAGCTTTCTTT
TRBV6-5	NA	TRBJ2-3	NA	CASSYSSPRLGDTQYF	TGTGCCAGCAGTTACTCGTCACCGCGGCTGGGAGATACGCAGTATTTT
TRBV28	few	TRBJ2-3	NA	CASSLMRSTDTQYF	TGTGCCAGCAGTTTAATGAGGAGCACAGATACGCAGTATTTT
TRBV5-4	NA	TRBJ2-5	TRBD1	CASSQGTGAEGETQYF	TGTGCCAGCAGCCAGGGGACAGGGGCCGAAGGAGAGACCCAGTACTTC
TRBV18	NA	TRBJ2-2	TRBD1	CASSPRDDRAYGELFF	TGTGCCAGCTCACCCAGAGACGACAGGGCTTACGGGGAGCTGTTTTTT
TRBV5-4	NA	TRBJ2-2	TRBD2	CASSLVAGGTGELFF	TGTGCCAGCAGCTTGGTAGCGGGAGGCACCGGGGAGCTGTTTTTT
TRBV7-6	NA	TRBJ2-1	TRBD1	CASSSRTGFYNEQFF	TGTGCCAGCAGCTCAAGGACAGGGTTCTACAATGAGCAGTTCTTC
TRBV6-5	NA	TRBJ1-5	NA	CASSLPTGNQPQHF	TGTGCCAGCAGTCTTCCTACAGGGAACCAGCCCCAGCATTTT
TRBV6-5	NA	TRBJ1-5	NA	CASSYSGATQPQHF	TGTGCCAGCAGTTACTCAGGGGCGACTCAGCCCCAGCATTTT
TRBV3-1/TRBV3-2	NA	TRBJ2-5	NA	CASSQDARYQETQYF	TGTGCCAGCAGCCAAGATGCGCGTTACCAAGAGACCCAGTACTTC
TRBV3-1/TRBV3-2	NA	TRBJ1-3	NA	CASSQEFSSGNTIYF	TGTGCCAGCAGCCAAGAGTTCTCCTCTGGAAACACCATATATTTT